These 20 T cell receptor beta chains were sequenced from one sample in a study of regulatory T cells in long-lasting Graves disease. Noted time point: newly diagnosed GD, antithyroid drugs for less than 3 months. Generation of the TCR library employed RNA extracted from PBMCs. Construction of TCR beta libraries relied on iRepertoire HTBI primers and on Arm-PCR targeting CDR3 regions. Each CDR3 protein is one row after TCRdb ran MiXCR on the multiplex PCR reads. The repertoire consists of a few hundred thousand distinct CDR3 sequences, with 15% to 20% occurring once and the leading ten covering around 11%. These data were also filed under a second study, of T cells in Graves' hyperthyroidism and ophthalmopathy.

This specimen consisted of peripheral blood mononuclear cells (PBMCs), obtained at new diagnosis, from a patient treated with antithyroid drugs. The receptors shown here come from a woman aged 25 to 45 with Graves disease.

This clonotype was detected ten times or more. V gene TRBV12-3 or TRBV12-4 combines with J gene TRBJ2-1; 12 nucleotides align to TRBD2. Losses at the gene ends were 5 bases for V and 6 bases for J; bases not matched to a gene: 5. This CDR3 spans 15 amino acids. This CDR3 reads CASSPLAGGLNEQFF. DNA for the CDR3: TGTGCCAGCAGTCCTCTAGCGGGAGGGCTCAATGAGCAGTTCTTC.

This clonotype was seen many times. The rearrangement uses TRBV27 and TRBJ1-2; TRBD1 matches at 10 bases. The CDR3 covers 15 residues. The trim removed 4 bases at V and 4 bases at J, leaving 6 bases unmatched. Looked up from germline, CDR1 is MNHEY and CDR2 is SMNVEV (reference sequence). The CDR3 spells CASSSPTGGIYGYTF. In nucleotides, the CDR3 is TGTGCCAGCAGTTCCCCGACAGGGGGCATCTATGGCTACACCTTC.

The rearrangement links TRBV28 to TRBJ2-1; 15 nucleotides line up with TRBD2. Germline loops: CDR1 MDHEN, CDR2 SYDVKM. V lost 8 bases to trimming and J lost 7 bases; unmatched junction nucleotides: 9. The CDR3 sequence is 16 residues long. CDR3 sequence: CASRALGTSGRNEQFF. As DNA, the CDR3 is TGTGCCAGCCGAGCCCTAGGGACTAGCGGGAGGAATGAGCAGTTCTTC.

On this clonotype itself: The likely explanation is a read error, given a far larger clone one base away. Here the CDR3 omits its conserved ending phenylalanine or tryptophan, so a read error is the likely source. This chain links TRBV5-5 with TRBJ1-6, with D tentatively TRBD1 (6 bases). The CDR3 runs 15 residues. Germline values: CDR1 SGHKS, CDR2 YYEKEE (reference sequence). The CDR3 nucleotides read TGCGCCAGCAGCTTGGGACACGGAGACAATTCACCCCTCCACCTT. Encoded protein: CASSLGHGDNSPLHL.

In this sample, this clonotype turned up many times. The rearrangement joins TRBV10-1 to TRBJ2-1; 12 bases are shared with TRBD2. There are 15 residues in the CDR3. J lost 6 bases, V lost 4 bases, and 4 bases had no gene match. Germline loops: CDR1 WNHNN, CDR2 SYGVQD (reference sequence). CDR3 region: CASSVGTSGLNEQFF. CDR3 nucleotide sequence: TGCGCCAGCAGTGTCGGGACTAGCGGGCTCAATGAGCAGTTCTTC.

This clonotype was counted ten times or more. This chain uses TRBV30 with TRBJ2-1; 13 nucleotides match TRBD2. V lost 0 bases, J lost 8 bases, and 4 bases stayed unmatched. In germline, CDR1 is GTSNPN, CDR2 SVGIG (reference sequence). The CDR3 length is 15 residues. This CDR3 is CAWSVTSGRVDEQFF. In nucleotides, the CDR3 is TGTGCCTGGAGTGTAACTAGCGGGAGGGTGGATGAGCAGTTCTTC. The whole variable domain, remainder taken from reference TRBV30 and TRBJ2-1, is SQTIHQWPATLVQPVGSPLSLECTVEGTSNPNLYWYRQAAGRGLQLLFYSVGIGQISSEVPQNLSASRPQDRQFILSSKKLLLSDSGFYLCAWSVTSGRVDEQFFGPGTRLTVL.

The table lists this clonotype with a few counts. This chain links TRBV9 with TRBJ2-6; D not resolved. The CDR3 contains 17 residues. V was trimmed by 3 bases and J by 2 bases, leaving 15 bases between them. In germline, CDR1 is SGDLS, CDR2 YYNGEE. In DNA form, the CDR3 reads TGTGCCAGCAGCGACATCCTGGCTGGCCCTGGGGCCAACGTCCTGACTTTC. Amino acid sequence: CASSDILAGPGANVLTF.

There are many counts of this clonotype. The gene calls are TRBV28 and TRBJ1-2; possible D gene TRBD1, 6 bases. This CDR3 has 14 residues. Looked up from germline, CDR1 is MDHEN and CDR2 is SYDVKM. V dropped 2 bases and J dropped 6 bases, with 13 bases sitting between them. Here the CDR3 DNA reads TGTGCCAGCAGTTTAAGCCAGGGGCCCGATGGCTACACCTTC. This gives the protein CASSLSQGPDGYTF.

This clonotype has a count of ten or more. The chain is built from TRBV7-9 and TRBJ1-1, with D maybe TRBD1 (6 bases). Germline V gene sequence: CDR1 SEHNR, CDR2 FQNEAQ (reference sequence). The CDR3 runs to 12 residues. V was pared by 5 bases and J by 5 bases, with 9 bases between. CDR3 bases: TGTGCCAGCAGCAATAGGGGGACTGAAGCTTTCTTT. This codes for CASSNRGTEAFF. Combining the CDR3 with reference TRBV7-9 and TRBJ1-1 gives the whole variable domain DTGVSQNPRHKITKRGQNVTFRCDPISEHNRLYWYRQTLGQGPEFLTYFQNEAQLEKSRLLSDRFSAERPKGSFSTLEIQRTEQGDSAMYLCASSNRGTEAFFGQGTRLTVV.

The table lists this clonotype with many counts. The DNA for the CDR3 is TGTGCCAGCAGCTTTAGCTTCCGGGCAGACCTGTATGGCTACACCTTC. Its translation is CASSFSFRADLYGYTF. The rearrangement uses TRBV13 and TRBJ1-2; D gene uncertain. Germline CDR1 is PRHDT and CDR2 is FYEKMQ (reference sequence). The CDR3 runs to 16 residues. Between the trimmed V and J ends, which lost 3 bases and 5 bases, there was a span of 19 bases.

The sample holds many counts of this clonotype. The chain couples TRBV20-1 to TRBJ1-1, with 7 bases identical to TRBD1. Germline lookup yields CDR1 DFQATT and CDR2 SNEGSKA (reference sequence). This CDR3 contains 16 residues. The V gene end was trimmed by 0 bases and the J gene end by 0 bases; junction bases not matched to a gene: 7. CDR3 coding DNA: TGCAGTGCTAGAGATCAGAGGACAGGCATGAACACTGAAGCTTTCTTT. Protein: CSARDQRTGMNTEAFF.

The rearrangement joins TRBV7-8 to TRBJ2-2, with 9 bases identical to TRBD2. V trimming: 5 bases; J trimming: 4 bases; junction bases outside the gene matches: 8. This CDR3 is 16 amino acids long. Germline V CDR1 and CDR2: SGHVS, FQNEAQ. The CDR3 loop is CASSLGTSTTTGELFF. CDR3 DNA: TGTGCCAGCAGCCTAGGGACTAGCACAACCACCGGGGAGCTGTTTTTT.

The gene calls are TRBV27 and TRBJ1-2; D unclear. CDR1 MNHEY and CDR2 SMNVEV come from the germline V gene (reference sequence). Between the trimmed V and J ends, which lost 5 bases and 2 bases, there was a span of 9 bases. The CDR3 loop spans 13 amino acids. Here the CDR3 DNA reads TGTGCCAGCAGTGACCCACTGAACTATGGCTACACCTTC. This encodes CASSDPLNYGYTF.

This clonotype was counted at least ten times. V usage is TRBV14 and J usage is TRBJ2-2, with a tentative D call TRBD1 (5 bases). There are 14 residues in the CDR3. Trimming took 2 bases from V and 9 from J, leaving 13 bases between them. Germline V lookup: CDR1 SGHDN, CDR2 FVKESK. CDR3 amino acids: CASSQSRTPRELFF. CDR3 DNA sequence: TGTGCCAGCAGCCAATCTCGGACACCTAGGGAGCTGTTTTTT.

J is TRBJ2-4 and V is TRBV12-3 or TRBV12-4; 10 nucleotides match TRBD2. The CDR3 runs to 17 residues. With 4 bases clipped from V and 3 bases from J, the junction kept 9 bases outside the gene matches. The CDR3 nucleotides read TGTGCCAGCAGTTCACTCGGACTAGCGGATTACAAAAACATTCAGTACTTC. Residues: CASSSLGLADYKNIQYF.

This clonotype was recorded at least ten times. The CDR3, as DNA: TGTGCCAGCAGTTACTCGAGGGGGGACGATACGCAGTATTTT. This translates into CASSYSRGDDTQYF. The chain combines TRBV6-5 with TRBJ2-3; the D call may be TRBD1 or TRBD2 (6 bases each). V lost 0 bases, J lost 6 bases, and 10 bases lay in between. CDR3 length: 14 residues. Looked up from germline, CDR1 is MNHEY and CDR2 is SVGAGI.

Details on this clonotype: The junction departs from the called germline gene at one end, perhaps through a read error. This sequence joins TRBV9 and TRBJ2-1, with D unresolved. Germline V gives CDR1 SGDLS, CDR2 YYNGEE. The CDR3 is 15 amino acids. This CDR3 is CASGVELFSYNEQFF. The CDR3 DNA sequence: TGTGCCAGCGGCGTAGAACTCTTCTCCTACAATGAGCAGTTCTTC.

In this sample, this clonotype turned up many times. The chain uses TRBV7-8 and TRBJ2-7; a weak D match, TRBD1 (6 bases). With 0 bases removed from V and 6 bases from J, the gap between germline ends came to 15 bases. The CDR3 contains 15 residues. Germline V CDR1 and CDR2: SGHVS, FQNEAQ. CDR3 region: CASSLASRGGGEQYF. CDR3 sequence (DNA): TGTGCCAGCAGCTTAGCAAGCAGGGGTGGTGGCGAGCAGTACTTC.

The chain uses TRBV2 and TRBJ2-5; 10 bases line up with TRBD1. Germline V gives CDR1 SNHLY, CDR2 FYNNEI. The CDR3 sequence is 15 residues long. The V and J ends lost 6 bases and 2 bases, in that order; junction bases with no gene match: 6. The CDR3 loop reads CASRRDRGTQETQYF. Here the CDR3 DNA reads TGTGCCAGCAGAAGGGACAGGGGAACTCAAGAGACCCAGTACTTC.

This clonotype was seen ten or more times. This chain connects TRBV10-3 to TRBJ2-1; D may be TRBD2 (6 bases). The CDR3 has 14 residues. Germline V CDR1 and CDR2: ENHRY, SYGVKD. V dropped 8 bases and J dropped 9 bases, with 20 bases sitting between them. The CDR3 sequence: CAIAGSGDIGEQFF. For the CDR3, the DNA is TGTGCCATCGCCGGGTCGGGAGATATCGGTGAGCAGTTCTTC.